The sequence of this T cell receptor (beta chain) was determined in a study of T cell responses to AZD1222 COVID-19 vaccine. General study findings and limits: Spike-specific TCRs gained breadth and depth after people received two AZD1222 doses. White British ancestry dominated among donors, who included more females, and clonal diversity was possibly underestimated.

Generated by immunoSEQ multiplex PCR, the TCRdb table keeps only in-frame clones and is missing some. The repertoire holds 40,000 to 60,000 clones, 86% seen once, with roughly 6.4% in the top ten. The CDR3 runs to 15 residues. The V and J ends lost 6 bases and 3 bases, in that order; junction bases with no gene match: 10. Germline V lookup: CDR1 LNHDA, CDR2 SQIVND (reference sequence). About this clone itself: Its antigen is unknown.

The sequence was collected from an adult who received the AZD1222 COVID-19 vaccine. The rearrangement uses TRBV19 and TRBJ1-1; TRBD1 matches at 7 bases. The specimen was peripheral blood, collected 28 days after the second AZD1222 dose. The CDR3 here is CASREGGRGHTEAFF. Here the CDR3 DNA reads TGTGCCAGTAGGGAAGGTGGAAGGGGGCACACTGAAGCTTTCTTT.